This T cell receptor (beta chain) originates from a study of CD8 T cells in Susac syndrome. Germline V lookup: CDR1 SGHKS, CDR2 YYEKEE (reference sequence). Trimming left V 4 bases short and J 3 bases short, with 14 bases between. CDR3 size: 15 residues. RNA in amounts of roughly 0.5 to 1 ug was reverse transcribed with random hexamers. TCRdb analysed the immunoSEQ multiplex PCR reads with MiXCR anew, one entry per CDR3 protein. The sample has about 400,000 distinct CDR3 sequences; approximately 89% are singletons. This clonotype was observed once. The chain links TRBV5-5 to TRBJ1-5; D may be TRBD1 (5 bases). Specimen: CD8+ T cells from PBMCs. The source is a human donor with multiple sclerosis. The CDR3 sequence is CASSQGVVNNQPQHF. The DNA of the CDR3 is TGTGCCAGCAGCCAAGGGGTGGTCAACAATCAGCCCCAGCATTTT.